This T cell receptor (beta chain) was obtained from a study of blood T cell repertoires in COVID-19. CDR1 is MNHEY and CDR2 is SVGAGI in the germline V gene. The CDR3 is 15 amino acids. Deletions cut 5 bases from V and 5 bases from J, with 16 bases between. The method was immunoSEQ multiplex PCR; TCRdb's version includes in-frame clones alone and lacks a portion of them. This table has some 300,000 clones, 75% to 90% appearing once. Recovered participants had two consecutive negative NP/OP PCR tests, healthcare professional clearance, or symptom resolution. The TCR was taken from a woman in her thirties or forties who had recovered from COVID-19. Material for sequencing was PBMCs or T cells enriched from blood (not recorded which). The chain uses TRBV6-5 and TRBJ1-3; D may be TRBD1 (6 bases). Here the CDR3 reads CASSRSGGNRNTIYF. The CDR3 bases are TGTGCCAGCAGTCGCAGCGGGGGCAATCGAAACACCATATATTTT.